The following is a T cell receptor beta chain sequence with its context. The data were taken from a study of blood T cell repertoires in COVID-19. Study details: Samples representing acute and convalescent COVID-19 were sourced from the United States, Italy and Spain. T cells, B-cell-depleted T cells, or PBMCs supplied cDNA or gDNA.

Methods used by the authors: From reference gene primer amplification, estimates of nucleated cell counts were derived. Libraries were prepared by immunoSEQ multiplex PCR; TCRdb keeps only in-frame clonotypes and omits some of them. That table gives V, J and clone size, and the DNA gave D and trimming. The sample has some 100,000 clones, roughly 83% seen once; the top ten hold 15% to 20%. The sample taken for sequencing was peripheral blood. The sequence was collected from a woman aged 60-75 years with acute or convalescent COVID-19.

In DNA form, the CDR3 reads TGTGCCAGCAGTTCATGGACAGGGAGTTTTTTCTACGAGCAGTACTTC. Its translation is CASSSWTGSFFYEQYF. V usage is TRBV28 and J usage is TRBJ2-7, with 8 bases lining up with TRBD1. The length of the CDR3 is 16 residues. Germline V gene sequence: CDR1 MDHEN, CDR2 SYDVKM. Germline trimming cut 4 bases from V and 3 bases from J; bases unmatched to any gene: 11.